One and the same sample provided the 17 T cell receptor beta chains below, sequenced in a study of blood T cell repertoires in COVID-19. Using immunoSEQ multiplex PCR, the repertoire was profiled, and TCRdb retains in-frame clones only, with some absent. This sample has 200,000 to 250,000 clones, with 86% found just once. Sequencing used peripheral blood. These receptors all come from a woman between 45 and 60 years old with acute or convalescent COVID-19.

This chain joins TRBV10-3 and TRBJ2-7; D possibly corresponds to TRBD1 (6 bases). The CDR3 contains 15 residues. With 4 bases removed from V and 2 bases from J, the gap between germline ends came to 15 bases. From germline, CDR1 is ENHRY and CDR2 SYGVKD. CDR3 DNA sequence: TGTGCCATCAGTGTCCCAGGGGCCGCTGCCTACGAGCAGTACTTC. Translation: CAISVPGAAAYEQYF.

The chain joins TRBV5-4 to TRBJ2-7; D is perhaps TRBD2 (5 bases). Trimming took off 4 bases at V and 2 bases at J, with 19 bases between the two ends. The CDR3 covers 16 residues. CDR1 is SGHNT, CDR2 YYREEE, per germline (reference sequence). CDR3 amino acids: CASSKGFSGITYEQYF. The DNA of the CDR3 is TGTGCCAGCAGCAAAGGCTTTTCGGGGATTACCTACGAGCAGTACTTC.

The chain carries TRBV11-2 and TRBJ1-3, with D tentatively TRBD1 (6 bases). The CDR3 sequence is 17 residues long. Germline V gene lookup returns CDR1 SGHAT and CDR2 FQNNGV. The V end lost 0 bases, the J end lost 0 bases, and 12 bases lay between the germline ends. The CDR3 reads CASSLEGRGNSGNTIYF. Here the CDR3 DNA reads TGTGCCAGCAGCTTAGAGGGCAGGGGCAACTCTGGAAACACCATATATTTT. Together with reference TRBV11-2 and TRBJ1-3, the CDR3 gives the full variable domain: EAGVAQSPRYKIIEKRQSVAFWCNPISGHATLYWYQQILGQGPKLLIQFQNNGVVDDSQLPKDRFSAERLKGVDSTLKIQPAKLEDSAVYLCASSLEGRGNSGNTIYFGEGSWLTVV.

The chain combines TRBV7-2 with TRBJ2-1, with TRBD2 matching 8 bases. Germline assignment: CDR1 SGHTA and CDR2 FQGNSA. This CDR3 comprises 14 residues. V shed 5 bases and J 8 bases; nucleotides not matched to a gene: 8. The CDR3 loop is CASSVGGAFDEQFF. Written as DNA, the CDR3 is TGTGCCAGCAGCGTCGGGGGGGCCTTCGATGAGCAGTTCTTC.

The rearrangement uses TRBV27 and TRBJ2-5, with TRBD1 matching over 7 bases. CDR3 length: 15 amino acids. V dropped 6 bases and J dropped 4; count of bases not matched to a gene: 11. Germline lookup yields CDR1 MNHEY and CDR2 SMNVEV (reference sequence). The CDR3 DNA sequence: TGTGCCAGCAGCCCGACTGAGGGGGCCCCAGAGACCCAGTACTTC. This gives the protein CASSPTEGAPETQYF.

This rearrangement joins TRBV19 to TRBJ2-3; 10 nucleotides line up with TRBD1. Germline-derived CDR1 and CDR2 are LNHDA and SQIVND (reference sequence). The trim removed 5 bases at V and 2 bases at J, leaving 7 bases unmatched. The CDR3 spans 16 residues. CDR3 nucleotide sequence: TGTGCCAGTAGTCTACGACAGGGGGCGAACACAGATACGCAGTATTTT. It encodes CASSLRQGANTDTQYF.

Only a few counts were recorded for this clone. This rearrangement joins TRBV30 to TRBJ1-5, with D unclear. The CDR3 has 13 amino acids. Germline V gives CDR1 GTSNPN, CDR2 SVGIG (reference sequence). V lost 2 bases, J lost 3 bases, and 8 bases lay in between. CDR3 in amino acids: CAWSKQVNQPQHF. The CDR3 DNA sequence: TGTGCCTGGAGTAAGCAGGTCAATCAGCCCCAGCATTTT.

This rearrangement joins TRBV4-1 to TRBJ1-2, with 8 nucleotides matching TRBD1. Trimming took 4 bases from V and 1 from J; bases not matched to a gene: 14. The germline V gene encodes CDR1 MGHRA and CDR2 YSYEKL. CDR3 length equals 18 residues. The CDR3 protein is CASSRVGDRGRLNYGYTF. In DNA, the CDR3 is TGCGCCAGCAGCCGGGTCGGAGACAGGGGTCGTCTTAACTATGGCTACACCTTC.

This chain links TRBV15 with TRBJ1-4, with D uncertain. This CDR3 has 15 residues. Germline lookup yields CDR1 LNHNV and CDR2 YYDKDF (reference sequence). Trimming took off 0 bases at V and 8 bases at J, with 13 bases between the two ends. The CDR3 sequence: CATSRDARAEEKLFF. Here the CDR3 DNA reads TGTGCCACCAGCAGAGACGCGAGGGCGGAGGAAAAACTGTTTTTT.

V usage is TRBV7-9 and J usage is TRBJ2-2, with D unresolved. In germline, CDR1 is SEHNR, CDR2 FQNEAQ (reference sequence). The CDR3 consists of 13 residues. Trimming left V 7 bases short and J 2 bases short, with 8 bases between. The CDR3 DNA follows: TGTGCCAGCACCCGGTCCAACACCGGGGAGCTGTTTTTT. The encoded protein is CASTRSNTGELFF.

DNA of the CDR3: TGTGCCAGCAGTAGGGACAGGGTCTCCTACGAGCAGTACTTC. Its protein product is CASSRDRVSYEQYF. V is TRBV6-2 or TRBV6-3 and J is TRBJ2-7; TRBD1 aligns across 9 bases. Germline V gives CDR1 MNHEY, CDR2 SVGEGT. Losses at the gene ends were 5 bases for V and 0 bases for J; bases not matched to a gene: 2. CDR3 size: 14 residues.

This chain links TRBV11-2 with TRBJ1-2; maybe TRBD1 (6 bases). The length of the CDR3 is 14 residues. V lost 6 bases, J lost 6 bases, and 17 bases lay in between. Germline CDR1 reads SGHAT; CDR2 reads FQNNGV. CDR3 sequence reads: CASRRSGDAHGYTF. The CDR3 DNA reads TGTGCCAGCAGACGCTCAGGGGACGCGCATGGCTACACCTTC.

The chain couples TRBV5-5 to TRBJ1-1; possible D gene TRBD1, 6 bases. CDR1 and CDR2 (germline): SGHKS, YYEKEE (reference sequence). CDR3 length: 14 residues. V gave up 4 bases and J gave up 4 bases, with 14 bases separating them. This CDR3 reads CASSLNRVGTEAFF. For the CDR3, the DNA is TGTGCCAGCAGCCTAAACAGGGTGGGCACTGAAGCTTTCTTT.

This chain uses TRBV5-6 with TRBJ1-5, with D possibly TRBD1 on 5 matching bases. This CDR3 region has 17 residues. The germline V gene encodes CDR1 SGHDT and CDR2 YYEEEE. Between the trimmed V and J ends, which lost 2 bases and 2 bases, there was a span of 17 bases. CDR3 amino acids: CASSFYGGAEGNQPQHF. The CDR3 nucleotides read TGTGCCAGCAGCTTTTATGGCGGGGCAGAGGGCAATCAGCCCCAGCATTTT.

This chain joins TRBV3-1 (or the pseudogene TRBV3-2) and TRBJ2-1; 8 bases are a match to TRBD2. CDR3 length: 15 amino acids. The V segment lost 5 bases and the J segment 4 bases; nucleotides outside the gene matches: 7. The germline gives CDR1 LGHDT, CDR2 YNNKEL (reference sequence). CDR3 DNA sequence: TGTGCCAGCAGCGACACTAGCGGAGTTTACAATGAGCAGTTCTTC. The encoded protein is CASSDTSGVYNEQFF.

The chain couples TRBV18 to TRBJ1-4, with D hard to call. Germline V gives CDR1 KGHSH, CDR2 LQKENI. The CDR3 runs 16 residues. The V end was cut by 3 bases, the J end by 3 bases, with 14 bases between. CDR3 sequence: CASSPTEERANEKLFF. In DNA, the CDR3 is TGTGCCAGCTCACCCACGGAAGAGCGGGCTAATGAAAAACTGTTTTTT.

The gene calls are TRBV4-1 and TRBJ2-3; D is perhaps TRBD2 (6 bases). The CDR3 extends over 15 amino acids. Germline CDR1 is MGHRA and CDR2 is YSYEKL. Trimming removed 0 bases from V and 6 bases from J, with 13 bases in between. CDR3 amino acids: CASSQETSLGDTQYF. The DNA of the CDR3 is TGCGCCAGCAGCCAAGAGACTAGTTTAGGGGATACGCAGTATTTT.